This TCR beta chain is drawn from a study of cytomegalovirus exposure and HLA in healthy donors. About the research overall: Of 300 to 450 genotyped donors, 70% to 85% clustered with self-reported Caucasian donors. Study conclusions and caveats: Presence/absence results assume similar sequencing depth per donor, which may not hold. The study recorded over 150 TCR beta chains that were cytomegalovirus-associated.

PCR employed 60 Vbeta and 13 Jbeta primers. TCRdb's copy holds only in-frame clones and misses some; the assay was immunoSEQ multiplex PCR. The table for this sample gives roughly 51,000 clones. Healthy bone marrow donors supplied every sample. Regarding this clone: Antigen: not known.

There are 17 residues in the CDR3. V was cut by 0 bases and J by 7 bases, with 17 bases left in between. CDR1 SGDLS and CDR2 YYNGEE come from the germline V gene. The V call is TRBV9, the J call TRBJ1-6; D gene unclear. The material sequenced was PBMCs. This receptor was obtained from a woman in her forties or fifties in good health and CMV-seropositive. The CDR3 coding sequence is TGTGCCAGCAGCGTAGAGGCTGAGGTCGTGGCAAATTCACCCCTCCACTTT. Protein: CASSVEAEVVANSPLHF.